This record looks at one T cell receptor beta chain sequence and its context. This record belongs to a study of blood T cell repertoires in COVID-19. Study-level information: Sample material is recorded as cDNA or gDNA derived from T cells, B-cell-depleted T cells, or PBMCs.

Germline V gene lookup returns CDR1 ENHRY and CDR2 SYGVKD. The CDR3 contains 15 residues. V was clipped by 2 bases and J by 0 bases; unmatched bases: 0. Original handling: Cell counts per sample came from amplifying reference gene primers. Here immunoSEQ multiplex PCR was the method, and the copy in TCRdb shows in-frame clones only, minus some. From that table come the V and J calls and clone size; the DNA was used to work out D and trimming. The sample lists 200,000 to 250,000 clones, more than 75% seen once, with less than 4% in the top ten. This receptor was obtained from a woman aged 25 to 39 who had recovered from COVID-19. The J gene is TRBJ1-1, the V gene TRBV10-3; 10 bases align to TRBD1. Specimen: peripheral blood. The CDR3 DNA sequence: TGTGCCATCAGTGAGGGACAGGGGGTGAACACTGAAGCTTTCTTT. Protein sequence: CAISEGQGVNTEAFF.